Ten or more counts support the clone carrying this T cell receptor beta chain. Its target is unknown. CDR3 size: 13 residues. The germline V gene encodes CDR1 SNHLY and CDR2 FYNNEI. The V end lost 7 bases, the J end lost 2 bases, and 11 bases lay between the germline ends. This specimen belongs to a study of beta chain features in type 1 diabetes. Broader study findings: Moderately but significantly shorter TCRB CDR3s were found in Type 1 diabetes patients in all four CD4+ subsets.

The investigators reverse transcribed all of the isolated RNA, so they sequenced expressed TCRB transcripts. The assay was immunoSEQ multiplex PCR, and TCRdb's table has in-frame clones only and misses some. The table records about 370,000 clones, over 9% of them present only once. Sequenced sample: central memory CD4+ T cells from blood. V usage is TRBV2 and J usage is TRBJ2-5, with unresolved D. This clonotype was obtained from a man aged 25-40 years with type 1 diabetes. The CDR3 loop is CASMSGWQETQYF. In nucleotides, the CDR3 is TGTGCCAGCATGAGTGGGTGGCAAGAGACCCAGTACTTC.